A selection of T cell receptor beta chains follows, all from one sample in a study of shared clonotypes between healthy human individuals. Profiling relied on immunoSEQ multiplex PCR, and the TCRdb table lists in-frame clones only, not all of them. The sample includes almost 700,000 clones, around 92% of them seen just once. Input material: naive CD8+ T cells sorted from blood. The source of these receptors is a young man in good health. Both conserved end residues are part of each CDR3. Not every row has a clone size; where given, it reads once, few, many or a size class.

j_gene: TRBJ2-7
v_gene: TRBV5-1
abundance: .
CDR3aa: CASSTGTGGPYEQYF

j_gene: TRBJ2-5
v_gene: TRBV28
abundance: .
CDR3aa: CASRSLLAGGYQETQYF

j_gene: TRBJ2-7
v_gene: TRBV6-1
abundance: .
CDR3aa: CATGEGALSSYEQYF

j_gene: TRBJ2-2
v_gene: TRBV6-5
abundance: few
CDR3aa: CASSYGLPTGELFF

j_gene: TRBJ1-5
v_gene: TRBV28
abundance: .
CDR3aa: CATRAGRDQPQHF

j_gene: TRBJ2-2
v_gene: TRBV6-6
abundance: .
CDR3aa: CASMRGPTGELFF

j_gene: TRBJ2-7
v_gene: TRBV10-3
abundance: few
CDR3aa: CAIGTGNSYEQYF

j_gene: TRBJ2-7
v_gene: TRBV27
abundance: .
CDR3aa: CASSWTILAGRYEQYF

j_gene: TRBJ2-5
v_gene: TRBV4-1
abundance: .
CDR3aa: CASSPLAGGREETQYF

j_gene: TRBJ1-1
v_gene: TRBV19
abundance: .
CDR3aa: CASSERTIEAFF

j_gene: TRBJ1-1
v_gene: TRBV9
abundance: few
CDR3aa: CASSGTGLEAFF

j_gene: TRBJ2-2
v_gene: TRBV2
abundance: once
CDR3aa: CASSEADELQNTGELFF

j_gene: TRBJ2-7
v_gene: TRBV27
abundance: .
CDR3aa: CASRQGGSYEQYF

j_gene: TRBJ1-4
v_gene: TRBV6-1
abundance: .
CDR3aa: CASSEAPVGFNEKLFF

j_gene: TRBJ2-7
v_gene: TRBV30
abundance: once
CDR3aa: CAWSEGILRSYEQYF

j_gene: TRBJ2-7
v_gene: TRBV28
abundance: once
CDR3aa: CASSTNNAHRGLNPYEQYF

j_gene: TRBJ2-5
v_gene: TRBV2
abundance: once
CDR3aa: CASMGQGRGTQYF

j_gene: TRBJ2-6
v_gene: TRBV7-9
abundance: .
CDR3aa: CASSSHLLDVSGANVLTF

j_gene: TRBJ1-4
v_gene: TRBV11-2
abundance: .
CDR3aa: CASSPADGHVEKLFF

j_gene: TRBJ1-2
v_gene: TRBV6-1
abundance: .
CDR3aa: CAGGAGYGYTF

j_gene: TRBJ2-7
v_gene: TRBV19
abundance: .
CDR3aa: CASSTRQDYEQYF

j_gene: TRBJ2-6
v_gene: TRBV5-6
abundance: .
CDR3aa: CASSFPSFSGANVLTF

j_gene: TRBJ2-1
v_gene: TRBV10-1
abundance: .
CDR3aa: CASSDWSGSGEQFF

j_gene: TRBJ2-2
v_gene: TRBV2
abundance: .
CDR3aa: CASRGGADTTGELFF

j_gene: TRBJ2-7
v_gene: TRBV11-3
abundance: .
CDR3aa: CASSQRDRAHEQYF

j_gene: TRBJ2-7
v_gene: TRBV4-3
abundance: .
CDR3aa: CASSHGRGSFYEQYF

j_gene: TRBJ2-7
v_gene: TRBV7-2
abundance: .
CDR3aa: CASSSYRGKYEQYF

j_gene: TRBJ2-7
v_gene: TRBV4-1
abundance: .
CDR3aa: CASSQEIPYEQYF

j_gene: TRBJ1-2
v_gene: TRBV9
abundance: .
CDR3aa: CASGSPYPVGVLDGYTF

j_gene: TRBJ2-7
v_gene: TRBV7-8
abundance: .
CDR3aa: CASSSAGTTSYEQYF

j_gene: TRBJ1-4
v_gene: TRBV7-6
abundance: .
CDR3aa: CASSLGGVNEKLFF

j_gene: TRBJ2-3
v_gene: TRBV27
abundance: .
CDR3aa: CASNKGGRKDTQYF

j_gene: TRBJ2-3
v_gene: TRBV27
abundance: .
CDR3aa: CASSSSSGLSTDTQYF

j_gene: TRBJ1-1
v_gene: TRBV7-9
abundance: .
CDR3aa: CASSPTQGPDTEAFF

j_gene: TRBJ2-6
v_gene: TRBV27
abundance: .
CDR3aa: CASGPSRARARSGANVLTF

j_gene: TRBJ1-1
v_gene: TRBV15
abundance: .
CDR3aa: CATSRRGDTEAFF

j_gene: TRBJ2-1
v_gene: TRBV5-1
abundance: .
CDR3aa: CASSRRRESYNEQFF

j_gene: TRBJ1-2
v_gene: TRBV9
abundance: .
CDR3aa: CASSTGGGTRLSGYTF

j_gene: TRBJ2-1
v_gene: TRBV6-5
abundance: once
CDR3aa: CASSYYGTLEQFF

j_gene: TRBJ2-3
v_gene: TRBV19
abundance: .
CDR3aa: CASAPQRGTDTQYF

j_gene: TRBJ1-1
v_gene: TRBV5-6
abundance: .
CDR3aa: CASSSTAEAFF

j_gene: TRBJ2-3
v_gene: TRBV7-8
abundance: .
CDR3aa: CASSPSRGVVITDTQYF

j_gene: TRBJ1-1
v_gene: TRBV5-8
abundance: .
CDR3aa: CASSAPDRGFIGVLYTEAFF

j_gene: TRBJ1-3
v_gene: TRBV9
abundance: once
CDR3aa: CASSFGGTADSRNTIYF

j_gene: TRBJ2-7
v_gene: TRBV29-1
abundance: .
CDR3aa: CSVTPGQGYLEQYF

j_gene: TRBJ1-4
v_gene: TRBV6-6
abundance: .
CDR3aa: CASSYSQGREKLFF

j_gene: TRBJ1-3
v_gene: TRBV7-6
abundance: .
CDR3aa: CASSSDTSSGNTIYF

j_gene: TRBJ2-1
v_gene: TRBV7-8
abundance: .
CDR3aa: CASSLGLAVQEQFF